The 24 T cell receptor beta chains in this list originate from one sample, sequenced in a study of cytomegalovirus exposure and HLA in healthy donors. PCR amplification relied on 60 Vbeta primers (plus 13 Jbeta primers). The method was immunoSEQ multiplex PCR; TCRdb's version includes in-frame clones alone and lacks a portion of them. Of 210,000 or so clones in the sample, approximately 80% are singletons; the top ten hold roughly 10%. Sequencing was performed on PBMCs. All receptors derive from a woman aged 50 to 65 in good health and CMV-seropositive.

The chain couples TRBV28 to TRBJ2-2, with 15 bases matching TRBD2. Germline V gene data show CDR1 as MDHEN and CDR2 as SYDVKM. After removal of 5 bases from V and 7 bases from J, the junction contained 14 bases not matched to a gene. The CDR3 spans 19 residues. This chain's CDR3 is CASSTRTSGGAVLVGELFF. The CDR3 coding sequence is TGTGCCAGCAGTACTCGGACTAGCGGGGGGGCAGTTCTGGTCGGGGAGCTGTTTTTT.

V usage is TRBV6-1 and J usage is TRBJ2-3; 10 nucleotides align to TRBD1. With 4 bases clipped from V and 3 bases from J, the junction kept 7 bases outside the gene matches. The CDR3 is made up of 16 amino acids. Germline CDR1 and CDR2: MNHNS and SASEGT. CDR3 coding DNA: TGTGCCAGCAGTGGCGCCGGGACAGGGGTAACAGATACGCAGTATTTT. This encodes CASSGAGTGVTDTQYF.

CDR3 residues: CASSQDRNTGELFF. The CDR3 DNA is TGTGCCAGCAGCCAAGACAGGAACACCGGGGAGCTGTTTTTT. The V call is TRBV4-2, the J call TRBJ2-2; D is uncertain. V was pared by 0 bases and J by 1 base, with 3 bases between. The CDR3 is 14 residues long. From germline, CDR1 is LGHNA and CDR2 YNFKEQ.

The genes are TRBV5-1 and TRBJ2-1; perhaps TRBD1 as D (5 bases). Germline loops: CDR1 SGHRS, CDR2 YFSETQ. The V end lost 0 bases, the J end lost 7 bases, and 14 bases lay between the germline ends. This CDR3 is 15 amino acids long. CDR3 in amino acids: CASSLEFQGLNEQFF. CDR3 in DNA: TGCGCCAGCAGCTTGGAGTTCCAGGGTCTAAATGAGCAGTTCTTC.

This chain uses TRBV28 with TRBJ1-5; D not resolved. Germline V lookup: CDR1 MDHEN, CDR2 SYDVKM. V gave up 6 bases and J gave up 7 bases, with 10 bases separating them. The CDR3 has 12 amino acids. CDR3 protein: CASRKGGQPQHF. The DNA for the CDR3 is TGTGCCAGCAGGAAGGGAGGCCAGCCCCAGCATTTT.

Here the CDR3 DNA reads TGTGCCAGCAGCTTGGCCGGGGGGCCAGGCTATGGCTACACCTTC. Translating gives CASSLAGGPGYGYTF. The chain couples TRBV5-5 to TRBJ1-2; D might be TRBD1 (6 bases). This CDR3 is 15 amino acids long. Trimming shortened V by 0 bases and J by 4 bases, and 13 bases separated the two germline ends. CDR1 is SGHKS, CDR2 YYEKEE, per germline (reference sequence).

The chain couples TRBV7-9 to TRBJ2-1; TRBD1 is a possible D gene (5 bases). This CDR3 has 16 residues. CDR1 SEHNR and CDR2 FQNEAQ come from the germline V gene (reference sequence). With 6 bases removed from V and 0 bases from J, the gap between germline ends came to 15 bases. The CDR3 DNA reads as TGTGCCAGCAGGTTTCTAGGGGCTGACTCCTACAATGAGCAGTTCTTC. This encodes CASRFLGADSYNEQFF. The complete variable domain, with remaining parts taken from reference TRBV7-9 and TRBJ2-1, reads DTGVSQNPRHKITKRGQNVTFRCDPISEHNRLYWYRQTLGQGPEFLTYFQNEAQLEKSRLLSDRFSAERPKGSFSTLEIQRTEQGDSAMYLCASRFLGADSYNEQFFGPGTRLTVL.

The DNA for the CDR3 is TGTGCCAGCAGTGAAGGCCTAGCGGTTCAAGAGACCCAGTACTTC. Translated: CASSEGLAVQETQYF. V is TRBV2 and J is TRBJ2-5; 7 positions agree with TRBD2. V lost 1 base to trimming and J lost 2 bases; unmatched junction nucleotides: 4. The CDR3 contains 15 residues. Germline CDR1 and CDR2: SNHLY and FYNNEI. The full variable domain, its missing parts supplied by reference TRBV2 and TRBJ2-5, is EPEVTQTPSHQVTQMGQEVILRCVPISNHLYFYWYRQILGQKVEFLVSFYNNEISEKSEIFDDQFSVERPDGSNFTLKIRSTKLEDSAMYFCASSEGLAVQETQYFGPGTRLLVL.

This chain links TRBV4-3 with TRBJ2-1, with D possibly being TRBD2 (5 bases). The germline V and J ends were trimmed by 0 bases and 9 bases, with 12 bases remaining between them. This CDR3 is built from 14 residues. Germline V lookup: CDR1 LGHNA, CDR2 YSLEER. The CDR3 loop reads CASSQDRWEFEQFF. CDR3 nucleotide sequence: TGCGCCAGCAGCCAAGATAGATGGGAGTTTGAGCAGTTCTTC.

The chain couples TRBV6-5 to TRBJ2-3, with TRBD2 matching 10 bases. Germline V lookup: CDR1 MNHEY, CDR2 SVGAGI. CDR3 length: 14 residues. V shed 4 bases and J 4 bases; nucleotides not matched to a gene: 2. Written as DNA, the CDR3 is TGTGCCAGCAGTTGGACTAGCGGATCAGATACGCAGTATTTT. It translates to CASSWTSGSDTQYF.

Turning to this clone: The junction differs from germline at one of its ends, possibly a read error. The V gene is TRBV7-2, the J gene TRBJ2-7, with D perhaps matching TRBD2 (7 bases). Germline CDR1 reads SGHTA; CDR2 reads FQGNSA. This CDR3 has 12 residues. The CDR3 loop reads CASSSEGGVTDF. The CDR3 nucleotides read TGTGCCAGCAGCTCCGAAGGGGGGGTAACCGACTTC.

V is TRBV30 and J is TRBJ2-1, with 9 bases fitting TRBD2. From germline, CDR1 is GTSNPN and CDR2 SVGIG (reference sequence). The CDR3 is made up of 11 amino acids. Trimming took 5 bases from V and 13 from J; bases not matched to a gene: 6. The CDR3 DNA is TGTGCCTGGGACTCCGGGACTAGCCAGTTCTTC. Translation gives CAWDSGTSQFF.

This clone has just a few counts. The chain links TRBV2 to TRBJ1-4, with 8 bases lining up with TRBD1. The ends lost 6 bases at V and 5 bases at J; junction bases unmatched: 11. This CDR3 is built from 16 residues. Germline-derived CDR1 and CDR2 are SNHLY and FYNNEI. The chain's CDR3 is CASSGRRDRSNEKLFF. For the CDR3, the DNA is TGTGCCAGCAGCGGACGCCGGGACAGGTCGAATGAAAAACTGTTTTTT.

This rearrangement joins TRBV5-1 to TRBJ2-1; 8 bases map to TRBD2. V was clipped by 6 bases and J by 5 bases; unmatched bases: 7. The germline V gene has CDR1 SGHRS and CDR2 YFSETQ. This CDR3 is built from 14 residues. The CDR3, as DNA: TGCGCCAGCACCCGGGGGGGGGCCGACAATGAGCAGTTCTTC. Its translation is CASTRGGADNEQFF.

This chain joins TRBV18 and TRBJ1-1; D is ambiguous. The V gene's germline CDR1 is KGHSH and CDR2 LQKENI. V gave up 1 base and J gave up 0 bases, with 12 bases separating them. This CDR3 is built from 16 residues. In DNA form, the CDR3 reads TGTGCCAGCTCACCACTCTCAAGAGACATGAACACTGAAGCTTTCTTT. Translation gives CASSPLSRDMNTEAFF.

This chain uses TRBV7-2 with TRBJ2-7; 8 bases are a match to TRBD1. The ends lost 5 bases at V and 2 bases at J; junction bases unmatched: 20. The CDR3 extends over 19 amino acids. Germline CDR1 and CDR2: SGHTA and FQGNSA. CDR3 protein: CASSGGVDRARRVTYEQYF. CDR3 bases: TGTGCCAGCAGCGGGGGCGTGGACAGGGCCCGGCGGGTTACCTACGAGCAGTACTTC.

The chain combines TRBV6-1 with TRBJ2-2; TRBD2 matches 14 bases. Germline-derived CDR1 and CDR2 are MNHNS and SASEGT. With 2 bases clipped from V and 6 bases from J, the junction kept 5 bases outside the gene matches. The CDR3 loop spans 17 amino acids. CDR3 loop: CASSEFGLAGGPGELFF. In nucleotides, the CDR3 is TGTGCCAGCAGTGAATTCGGACTAGCGGGGGGCCCCGGGGAGCTGTTTTTT.

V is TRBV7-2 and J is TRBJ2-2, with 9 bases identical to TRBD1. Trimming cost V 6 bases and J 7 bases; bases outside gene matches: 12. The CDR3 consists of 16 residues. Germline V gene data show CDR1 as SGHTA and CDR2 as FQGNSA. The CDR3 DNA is TGTGCCAGCAGTTTTGGGACAGGGCTTGGGATCGGGGAGCTGTTTTTT. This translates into CASSFGTGLGIGELFF. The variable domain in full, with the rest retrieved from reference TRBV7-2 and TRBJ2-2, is GAGVSQSPSNKVTEKGKDVELRCDPISGHTALYWYRQSLGQGLEFLIYFQGNSAPDKSGLPSDRFSAERTGGSVSTLTIQRTQQEDSAVYLCASSFGTGLGIGELFFGEGSRLTVL.

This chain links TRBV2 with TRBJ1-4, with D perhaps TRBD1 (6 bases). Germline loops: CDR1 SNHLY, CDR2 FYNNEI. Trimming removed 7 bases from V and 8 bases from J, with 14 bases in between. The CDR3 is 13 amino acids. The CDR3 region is CASKPGAEEKLFF. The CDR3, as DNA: TGTGCCAGCAAGCCAGGGGCGGAGGAAAAACTGTTTTTT.

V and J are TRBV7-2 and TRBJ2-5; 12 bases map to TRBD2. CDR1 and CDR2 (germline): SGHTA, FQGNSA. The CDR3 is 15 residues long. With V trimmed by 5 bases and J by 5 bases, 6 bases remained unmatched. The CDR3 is CASSHRTSGVETQYF. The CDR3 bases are TGTGCCAGCAGCCACCGGACTAGCGGGGTGGAGACCCAGTACTTC.

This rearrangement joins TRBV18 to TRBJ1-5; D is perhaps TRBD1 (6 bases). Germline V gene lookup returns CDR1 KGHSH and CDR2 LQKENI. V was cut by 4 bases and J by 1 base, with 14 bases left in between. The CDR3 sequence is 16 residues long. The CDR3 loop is CASSLGTRGSNQPQHF. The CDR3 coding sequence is TGTGCCAGCTCACTGGGTACAAGGGGGAGCAATCAGCCCCAGCATTTT.

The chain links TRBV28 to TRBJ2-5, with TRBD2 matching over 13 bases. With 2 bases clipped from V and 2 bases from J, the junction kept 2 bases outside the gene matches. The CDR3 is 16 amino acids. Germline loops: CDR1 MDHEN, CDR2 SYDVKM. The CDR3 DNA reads TGTGCCAGCAGTTTACAGGGACTAGCGGGACAAGAGACCCAGTACTTC. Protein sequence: CASSLQGLAGQETQYF.

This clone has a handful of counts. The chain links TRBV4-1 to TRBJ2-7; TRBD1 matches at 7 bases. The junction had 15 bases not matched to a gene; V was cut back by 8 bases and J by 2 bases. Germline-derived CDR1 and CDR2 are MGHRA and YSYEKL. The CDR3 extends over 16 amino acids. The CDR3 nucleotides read TGCGCCAGCGGGGGTCTCCACGGTCAGGGGGCCTACGAGCAGTACTTC. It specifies CASGGLHGQGAYEQYF.

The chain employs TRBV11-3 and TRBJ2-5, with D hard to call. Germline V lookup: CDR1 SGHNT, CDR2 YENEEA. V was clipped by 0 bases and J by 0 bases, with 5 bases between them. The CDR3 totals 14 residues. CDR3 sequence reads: CASSLDRYQETQYF. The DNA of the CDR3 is TGTGCCAGCAGCTTAGACAGATACCAAGAGACCCAGTACTTC.